This record covers a single T cell receptor beta chain. The data were obtained in a study of patients and donors after allogeneic stem cell transplantation. TCRdb recomputed calls from the RT-PCR reads with MiXCR, one row per CDR3 protein. The sample includes over 350,000 distinct CDR3 sequences, 15% to 20% seen only once; the top ten take less than 8%. V lost 5 bases to trimming and J lost 0 bases, with 16 bases between them. The CDR3 has 16 amino acids. Germline-derived CDR1 and CDR2 are KGHSH and LQKENI. The V call is TRBV18, the J call TRBJ1-1; D gene ambiguous. The sequence came from a human donor who was either an allogeneic HSCT recipient or a stem cell or donor lymphocyte infusion donor (not recorded which). It is not recorded whose cells these are; they may come from a transplant donor. The material sequenced was blood, either unsorted or a sorted T cell fraction (not recorded which). The CDR3 spells CASSSGSQPMNTEAFF. CDR3 DNA sequence: TGTGCCAGCTCAAGTGGCAGCCAACCTATGAACACTGAAGCTTTCTTT.